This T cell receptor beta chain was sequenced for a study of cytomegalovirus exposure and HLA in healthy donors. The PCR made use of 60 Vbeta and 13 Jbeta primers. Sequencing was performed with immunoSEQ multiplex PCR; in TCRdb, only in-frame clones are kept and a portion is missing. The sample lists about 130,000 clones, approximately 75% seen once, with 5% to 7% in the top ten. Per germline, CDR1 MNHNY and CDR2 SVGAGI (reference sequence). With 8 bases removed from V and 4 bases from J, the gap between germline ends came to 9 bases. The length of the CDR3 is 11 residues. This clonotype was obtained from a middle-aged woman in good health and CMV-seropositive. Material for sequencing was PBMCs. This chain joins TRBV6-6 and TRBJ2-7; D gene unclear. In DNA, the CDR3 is TGTGCCAGCTCTACCGGGTACGAGCAGTACTTC. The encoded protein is CASSTGYEQYF.